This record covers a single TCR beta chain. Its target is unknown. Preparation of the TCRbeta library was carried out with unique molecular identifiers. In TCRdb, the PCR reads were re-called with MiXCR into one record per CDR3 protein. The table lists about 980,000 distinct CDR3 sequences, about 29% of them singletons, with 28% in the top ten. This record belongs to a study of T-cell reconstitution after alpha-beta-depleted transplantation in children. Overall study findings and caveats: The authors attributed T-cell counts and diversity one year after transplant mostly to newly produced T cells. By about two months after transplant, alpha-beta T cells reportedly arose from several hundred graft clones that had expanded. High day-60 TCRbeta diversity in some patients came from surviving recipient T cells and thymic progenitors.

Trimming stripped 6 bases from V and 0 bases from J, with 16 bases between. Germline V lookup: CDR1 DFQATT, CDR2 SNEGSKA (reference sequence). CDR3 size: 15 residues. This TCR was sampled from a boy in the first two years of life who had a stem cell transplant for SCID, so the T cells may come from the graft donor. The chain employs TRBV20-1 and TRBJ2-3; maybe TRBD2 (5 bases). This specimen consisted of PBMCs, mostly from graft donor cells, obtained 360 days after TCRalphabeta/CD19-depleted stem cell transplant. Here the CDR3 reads CSAPPLGVSTDTQYF. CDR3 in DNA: TGCAGTGCCCCTCCCCTCGGGGTAAGCACAGATACGCAGTATTTT.